A single sample gave rise to the 27 T cell receptor beta chains below, sequenced in a study of cytomegalovirus exposure and HLA in healthy donors. The study ran its PCR with 60 Vbeta and 13 Jbeta primers. The method was immunoSEQ multiplex PCR; TCRdb's version includes in-frame clones alone and lacks a portion of them. The table includes 150,000 or so clones, 70% to 90% detected once. The source material was PBMCs. The source is a woman in her late teens or twenties in good health and CMV-seronegative.

The chain uses TRBV7-6 and TRBJ2-3; no clear D gene. This CDR3 is 15 amino acids long. V was trimmed by 2 bases and J by 6 bases, leaving 15 bases between them. Germline CDR1 SGHVS, CDR2 FNYEAQ. The CDR3 reads CASSLLPTSRDTQYF. The CDR3 region has the DNA TGTGCCAGCAGCTTATTACCCACCTCCCGGGATACGCAGTATTTT.

This clone was recorded a few times. The rearrangement links TRBV7-3 to TRBJ2-3; TRBD1 aligns across 8 bases. The J segment lost 9 bases and the V segment lost 4 bases, leaving 12 bases of the junction unmatched. The length of the CDR3 is 15 residues. Per the germline V gene, CDR1 is SGHTA and CDR2 is FQGTGA. CDR3 loop: CASSSTGGQGVTQYF. CDR3 sequence (DNA): TGTGCCAGCAGCTCAACAGGCGGACAGGGTGTAACGCAGTATTTT.

This chain links TRBV10-3 with TRBJ2-7; 7 positions agree with TRBD1. Germline CDR1 reads ENHRY; CDR2 reads SYGVKD. The CDR3 contains 15 residues. The ends lost 6 bases at V and 0 bases at J; junction bases unmatched: 8. For the CDR3, the DNA is TGTGCCATCAGACCCGGGACAGCGAGCTCCTACGAGCAGTACTTC. Its translation: CAIRPGTASSYEQYF.

The gene calls are TRBV5-1 and TRBJ2-7; 10 bases match TRBD1. This CDR3 spans 17 amino acids. Losses at the gene ends were 3 bases for V and 3 bases for J; bases not matched to a gene: 12. CDR1 SGHRS and CDR2 YFSETQ come from the germline V gene. CDR3 coding DNA: TGCGCCAGCAGCTCCGGACAGGGGGGGTCGTCCGTCTACGAGCAGTACTTC. It codes for CASSSGQGGSSVYEQYF.

This chain links TRBV5-6 with TRBJ1-3; D not resolved. V gave up 1 base and J gave up 0 bases, with 5 bases separating them. The CDR3 extends over 14 amino acids. CDR1 is SGHDT and CDR2 is YYEEEE in the germline V gene. The CDR3 loop reads CASSLYRSGNTIYF. The CDR3, as DNA: TGTGCCAGCAGCTTGTATCGCTCTGGAAACACCATATATTTT. Based on the CDR3 plus reference TRBV5-6 and TRBJ1-3, the full variable domain is DAGVTQSPTHLIKTRGQQVTLRCSPKSGHDTVSWYQQALGQGPQFIFQYYEEEERQRGNFPDRFSGHQFPNYSSELNVNALLLGDSALYLCASSLYRSGNTIYFGEGSWLTVV.

The genes are TRBV7-8 and TRBJ1-3; D not certain. Trimming cost V 5 bases and J 3 bases, with 11 bases left between them. Germline CDR1 and CDR2: SGHVS and FQNEAQ. The length of the CDR3 is 14 residues. The CDR3 DNA follows: TGTGCCAGCAGCCCCGGAGCACTTGGAAACACCATATATTTT. Translation gives CASSPGALGNTIYF.

The chain couples TRBV30 to TRBJ2-3; TRBD2 matches at 12 bases. V lost 2 bases and J lost 0; bases outside the gene matches: 12. The CDR3 covers 19 residues. From germline, CDR1 is GTSNPN and CDR2 SVGIG (reference sequence). CDR3 loop: CAWSPPRTSGEESTDTQYF. DNA for the CDR3: TGTGCCTGGAGTCCTCCCCGGACTAGCGGGGAGGAAAGCACAGATACGCAGTATTTT. The entire variable domain, with the rest obtained from reference TRBV30 and TRBJ2-3, is as follows: SQTIHQWPATLVQPVGSPLSLECTVEGTSNPNLYWYRQAAGRGLQLLFYSVGIGQISSEVPQNLSASRPQDRQFILSSKKLLLSDSGFYLCAWSPPRTSGEESTDTQYFGPGTRLTVL.

This clone was seen once. This sequence joins TRBV18 and TRBJ2-2; the D gene is possibly TRBD1 (6 bases). CDR3 length equals 14 residues. V lost 3 bases and J lost 8, with 13 bases in between. Germline V CDR1 and CDR2: KGHSH, LQKENI. DNA for the CDR3: TGTGCCAGCTCACCCGGGACAAGTCTTGGGGAGCTGTTTTTT. Its translation: CASSPGTSLGELFF.

This clone was seen a single time. The chain links TRBV7-9 to TRBJ2-7; D may be TRBD1 (8 bases). Trimming took off 8 bases at V and 5 bases at J, with 19 bases between the two ends. The germline CDR1 and CDR2 sequences are SEHNR and FQNEAQ (reference sequence). The CDR3 consists of 14 residues. CDR3: CASDRGGDFDEQYF. CDR3 coding DNA: TGTGCCAGCGACAGGGGAGGGGACTTCGACGAGCAGTACTTC.

The CDR3 DNA reads TGTGCCAGCAGGCCCCGGGAGGGGATTGGGGAGCTGTTTTTT. Amino acid sequence: CASRPREGIGELFF. The chain couples TRBV13 to TRBJ2-2; 8 nucleotides align to TRBD2. CDR3 size: 14 residues. Germline CDR1 PRHDT, CDR2 FYEKMQ (reference sequence). The junction had 8 bases not matched to a gene; V was cut back by 6 bases and J by 8 bases.

The chain joins TRBV10-1 to TRBJ2-7; 11 bases fit TRBD1. V lost 5 bases and J lost 3; bases outside the gene matches: 3. This CDR3 spans 14 amino acids. Per germline, CDR1 WNHNN and CDR2 SYGVQD (reference sequence). The CDR3 DNA reads TGCGCCAGCAGTCCGGGACAGGGGGGCTACGAGCAGTACTTC. Translating gives CASSPGQGGYEQYF.

V usage is TRBV19 and J usage is TRBJ1-1, with D perhaps matching TRBD1 (5 bases). Germline lookup yields CDR1 LNHDA and CDR2 SQIVND (reference sequence). Trimming pared 0 bases from V and 1 base from J, leaving 15 bases between. The CDR3 is 17 amino acids. The DNA for the CDR3 is TGTGCCAGTAGTATAGATAGGCAGGGAACGGGGAACACTGAAGCTTTCTTT. Translated: CASSIDRQGTGNTEAFF.

V usage is TRBV15 and J usage is TRBJ2-7; 7 nucleotides agree with TRBD1. The germline gives CDR1 LNHNV, CDR2 YYDKDF (reference sequence). V shed 1 base and J 1 base; nucleotides not matched to a gene: 7. The length of the CDR3 is 16 residues. The DNA for the CDR3 is TGTGCCACCAGCAGAGGGAAGGACAGGTGGTCCTACGAGCAGTACTTC. Its translation: CATSRGKDRWSYEQYF.

In its sample, this clone was seen once. The chain couples TRBV15 to TRBJ2-7; the match to TRBD2 covers 7 bases. This CDR3 is built from 15 residues. The V gene end was trimmed by 0 bases and the J gene end by 3 bases; junction bases not matched to a gene: 5. Germline lookup yields CDR1 LNHNV and CDR2 YYDKDF (reference sequence). This CDR3 reads CATSRDLSGIYEQYF. The CDR3 coding sequence is TGTGCCACCAGCAGAGATCTCAGCGGGATCTACGAGCAGTACTTC. The entire variable domain, with the rest obtained from reference TRBV15 and TRBJ2-7, is as follows: DAMVIQNPRYQVTQFGKPVTLSCSQTLNHNVMYWYQQKSSQAPKLLFHYYDKDFNNEADTPDNFQSRRPNTSFCFLDIRSPGLGDTAMYLCATSRDLSGIYEQYFGPGTRLTVT.

J is TRBJ1-4 and V is TRBV5-8; no clear D gene. Per the germline V gene, CDR1 is SGHTS and CDR2 is YDEGEE. V was trimmed by 6 bases and J by 8 bases, leaving 17 bases between them. This CDR3 region has 14 residues. As DNA, the CDR3 is TGTGCCAGCACCGGGATGGGCGGACGGGAAAAACTGTTTTTT. This sequence encodes CASTGMGGREKLFF.

This chain links TRBV6-4 with TRBJ1-4, with D possibly matching TRBD1 (6 bases). Germline V gene lookup returns CDR1 MRHNA and CDR2 SNTAGT. This CDR3 has 15 amino acids. The germline V and J ends were trimmed by 4 bases and 8 bases, with 17 bases remaining between them. The CDR3: CASSALPGTHEKLFF. CDR3 bases: TGTGCCAGCAGTGCCCTACCCGGGACACACGAAAAACTGTTTTTT.

This clone was found a few times. This chain connects TRBV11-3 to TRBJ2-2, with a tentative D call TRBD1 (6 bases). The germline V gene encodes CDR1 SGHNT and CDR2 YENEEA. The V end lost 3 bases, the J end lost 5 bases, and 7 bases lay between the germline ends. CDR3 length: 13 residues. The CDR3 DNA follows: TGTGCCAGCAGCTTGGGACAAACCGGGGAGCTGTTTTTT. It codes for CASSLGQTGELFF.

The chain combines TRBV18 with TRBJ1-1; D is possibly TRBD1 (5 bases). Trimming shortened V by 5 bases and J by 1 base, and 11 bases separated the two germline ends. The CDR3 is made up of 14 amino acids. Germline V gene lookup returns CDR1 KGHSH and CDR2 LQKENI. Here the CDR3 DNA reads TGTGCCAGCTCATTGACAGTAACGAACACTGAAGCTTTCTTT. It specifies CASSLTVTNTEAFF.

The chain couples TRBV5-6 to TRBJ2-5; TRBD2 aligns across 14 bases. The J call may be wrong; the DNA end is better matched by TRBJ2-7. The germline CDR1 and CDR2 sequences are SGHDT and YYEEEE. The CDR3 totals 18 residues. The CDR3 reads CASSLRKGLAGAQDEQYF. DNA for the CDR3: TGTGCCAGCAGCTTGCGAAAGGGACTAGCGGGAGCACAGGACGAGCAGTACTTC.

The chain uses TRBV4-3 and TRBJ2-7, with TRBD2 matching over 10 bases. The CDR3 length is 15 residues. Germline assignment: CDR1 LGHNA and CDR2 YSLEER. V lost 0 bases to trimming and J lost 3 bases; unmatched junction nucleotides: 2. DNA for the CDR3: TGCGCCAGCAGCCAAGACCGACTAGCGGGCTACGAGCAGTACTTC. This gives the protein CASSQDRLAGYEQYF.

The chain joins TRBV10-1 to TRBJ2-5, with a tentative D call TRBD1 (5 bases). TRBJ2-7 matches the DNA end more closely, so the J call is doubtful. In germline, CDR1 is WNHNN, CDR2 SYGVQD (reference sequence). CDR3 length: 15 residues. This CDR3 reads CASSAGLAGPDEQYF. CDR3 nucleotides: TGCGCCAGCAGTGCCGGTTTGGCAGGGCCGGACGAGCAGTACTTC.

The chain carries TRBV27 and TRBJ2-5; TRBD1 agrees at 7 bases. The trim removed 6 bases at V and 3 bases at J, leaving 7 bases unmatched. Per the germline V gene, CDR1 is MNHEY and CDR2 is SMNVEV (reference sequence). The CDR3 loop spans 14 amino acids. The CDR3 region is CASRSWDSEETQYF. The DNA of the CDR3 is TGTGCCAGCAGGTCCTGGGACAGTGAAGAGACCCAGTACTTC.

The gene calls are TRBV4-1 and TRBJ2-3, with a weak D call TRBD1 (8 bases). Trimming removed 2 bases at V and 4 bases at J, with 16 bases between. The CDR3 is 16 amino acids. Germline V gene data show CDR1 as MGHRA and CDR2 as YSYEKL. The CDR3 loop reads CASSQIQGEGPDTQYF. The CDR3 coding sequence is TGCGCCAGCAGCCAAATACAGGGGGAGGGACCAGATACGCAGTATTTT.

V and J are TRBV7-2 and TRBJ2-2; D gene uncertain. The germline gives CDR1 SGHTA, CDR2 FQGNSA. Trimming stripped 1 base from V and 3 bases from J, with 6 bases between. CDR3 length equals 14 residues. The CDR3 reads CASSLGADTGELFF. Here the CDR3 DNA reads TGTGCCAGCAGCTTAGGGGCAGACACCGGGGAGCTGTTTTTT. Full variable domain (remainder filled in from reference TRBV7-2 and TRBJ2-2): GAGVSQSPSNKVTEKGKDVELRCDPISGHTALYWYRQSLGQGLEFLIYFQGNSAPDKSGLPSDRFSAERTGGSVSTLTIQRTQQEDSAVYLCASSLGADTGELFFGEGSRLTVL.

The chain uses TRBV6-5 and TRBJ2-6; TRBD2 is a possible D gene (5 bases). This CDR3 contains 14 residues. V lost 6 bases and J lost 2, with 8 bases in between. Per germline, CDR1 MNHEY and CDR2 SVGAGI. The CDR3 loop reads CASRVEAGANVLTF. The DNA for the CDR3 is TGTGCCAGCAGGGTGGAGGCTGGGGCCAACGTCCTGACTTTC.

The chain links TRBV11-2 to TRBJ1-1; D possibly corresponds to TRBD1 (5 bases). Germline CDR1 and CDR2: SGHAT and FQNNGV. Trimming stripped 1 base from V and 6 bases from J, with 9 bases between. The CDR3 consists of 13 residues. CDR3 sequence (DNA): TGTGCCAGCAGCTTAGCTGGGGCGGCTGAAGCTTTCTTT. Residues: CASSLAGAAEAFF.

The chain uses TRBV5-6 and TRBJ2-3, with D tentatively TRBD2 (6 bases). This CDR3 is 15 amino acids long. Trimming took 0 bases from V and 4 from J, leaving 12 bases between them. Germline CDR1 is SGHDT and CDR2 is YYEEEE. CDR3 DNA: TGTGCCAGCAGCTTGGAGGTAGGAGGGGCAGATACGCAGTATTTT. Residues: CASSLEVGGADTQYF.